This T cell receptor (beta chain) came from a study of blood T cell repertoires in COVID-19 (dated by TCRdb to the early 2020s). For the study in its entirety: Samples covering the acute and convalescent phases of COVID-19 were provided by collaborators in the United States, Italy and Spain. The prospective study material was composed of cDNA or gDNA derived from T cells, B-cell-depleted T cells, or PBMCs. Subjects who had been exposed to COVID-19, were actively infected with it, or had recovered from it provided the deeply sampled blood TCRbeta repertoires that made up the dataset. The repertoires were released in a freely available public database meant as a resource for research on the immune response to SARS-CoV-2. The samples were drawn from the first 160 participants of the ongoing ImmuneRACE study and from roughly 1,300 subjects provided by 6 global collaborators. Sample metadata almost always included a de-identified subject ID, COVID-19 status, age in years and sex. Where HLA class I and class II types were available, the types were taken from metadata supplied by the sample provider, not from assay-based typing. What the work shows at the level of the full study, not this receptor alone: The amount of clinical and demographic metadata varied by source and participant and was provided uncurated.

Participants in the prospective study were enrolled through a virtual design, were aged roughly 18 to 90 years, and lived in 24 United States geographic areas. In the prospective study, participants were assigned to cohorts based on the clinical history participants reported in a screening survey and a study questionnaire. Recovered participants in ImmuneRACE Cohort 3 were defined by two consecutive negative NP/OP PCR tests, clearance by a healthcare professional, or resolution of symptoms. In the prospective study, whole blood, serum and a nasopharyngeal or oropharyngeal swab were collected from each participant by mobile phlebotomists. Over an approximately 2-month period, participants in the prospective study had the option of providing additional blood draws and questionnaires. Before DNA extraction, blood samples from the prospective study were shipped at room temperature or frozen. The immunoSEQ Assay, a bias-controlled multiplex PCR, was used to amplify TCRbeta CDR3 regions from genomic DNA. Per the source publication's procedure: Nucleated cell counts per sample were estimated from amplification of reference gene primers within the assay. To quantify the absolute abundance of each unique TCRbeta CDR3 rearrangement, sequence reads were collapsed and filtered. For each sample, productive Simpson clonality was calculated as the square root of Simpson's diversity index across productive rearrangements. TCRdb carries this immuneACCESS record with in-frame sequences only. Its versions omit some clonotypes, under half of them owing to an unresolved V gene in the studies checked, with the rest unexplained. V and J calls plus clone size are reproduced from that table; the DNA served to infer D and trimming. In all, the sample holds 110,000 to 150,000 clones, and roughly 90% of those were seen once. Clones ranked in the top ten supply about 4.1% of the sample.

This clone came up once. What antigen it recognizes has not been identified. There are no base qualities to consult, and no much larger clone falls within one base. For CDR1 and CDR2, the germline V gene lists KGHSH and LQKENI. The CDR3 goes from the cysteine to the phenylalanine over 15 residues. Only the CDR3 region is kept as DNA, spanning 45 bases read in frame from base 1. V and J are truncated by 2 bases and 2 bases respectively, leaving an intervening sequence of 10 bases. The rearrangement combines TRBV18 with TRBJ1-5; no D segment can be confidently identified. The sample was PBMCs or T cells enriched from blood (not recorded which). The receptor was derived from a man between 50 and 59 years old who had recovered from COVID-19. The base sequence is TGTGCCAGCTCACCAGTGGGAGTGGGCAATCAGCCCCAGCATTTT. Its product reads: CASSPVGVGNQPQHF.